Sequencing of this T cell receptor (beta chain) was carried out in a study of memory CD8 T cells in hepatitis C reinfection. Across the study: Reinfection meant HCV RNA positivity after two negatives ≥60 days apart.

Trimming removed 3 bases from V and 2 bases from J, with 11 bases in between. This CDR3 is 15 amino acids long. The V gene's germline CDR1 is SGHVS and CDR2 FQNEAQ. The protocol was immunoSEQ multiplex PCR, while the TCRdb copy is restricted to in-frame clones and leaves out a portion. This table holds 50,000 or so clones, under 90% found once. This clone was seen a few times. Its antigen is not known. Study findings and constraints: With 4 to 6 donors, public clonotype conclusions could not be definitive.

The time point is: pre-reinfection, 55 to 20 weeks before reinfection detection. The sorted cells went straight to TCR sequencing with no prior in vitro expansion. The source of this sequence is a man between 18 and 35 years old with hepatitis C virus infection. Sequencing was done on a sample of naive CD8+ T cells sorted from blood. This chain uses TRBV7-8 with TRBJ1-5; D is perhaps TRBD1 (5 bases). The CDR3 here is CASSLDGRGNQPQHF. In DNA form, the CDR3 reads TGTGCCAGCAGCTTGGATGGCAGGGGCAATCAGCCCCAGCATTTT. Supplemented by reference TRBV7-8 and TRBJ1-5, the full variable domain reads GAGVSQSPRYKVAKRGQDVALRCDPISGHVSLFWYQQALGQGPEFLTYFQNEAQLDKSGLPSDRFFAERPEGSVSTLKIQRTQQEDSAVYLCASSLDGRGNQPQHFGDGTRLSIL.